This T cell receptor beta chain is drawn from a study of blood T cell repertoires in COVID-19. Study details: The United States, Italy and Spain were the sources of the acute and convalescent COVID-19 samples. PBMCs, B-cell-depleted T cells, or T cells were the source of the cDNA or gDNA that made up the material.

As processed by the authors: Researchers report that nucleated cell counts were estimated from reference gene primer amplification. The table came from immunoSEQ multiplex PCR; TCRdb's copy has only in-frame clones and leaves some out. V and J calls and clone size come straight from that table; D and trimming were deduced from the DNA. There are 150,000 to 200,000 clones in the sample; about nine tenths occur only once, and approximately 1.4% lies in the top ten. This clone has more than one count but fewer than ten. The sequence was collected from a woman aged 45-65 years with acute or convalescent COVID-19. The sample consisted of peripheral blood.

CDR3 in DNA: TGTGCCAGCAGCCTACGGGGTCCCCAAGAGACCCAGTACTTC. Its translation is CASSLRGPQETQYF. The rearrangement joins TRBV11-2 to TRBJ2-5; tentative D call: TRBD2 (5 bases). The CDR3 has 14 amino acids. CDR1 is SGHAT and CDR2 is FQNNGV in the germline V gene. V was clipped by 5 bases and J by 1 base, with 11 bases between them.